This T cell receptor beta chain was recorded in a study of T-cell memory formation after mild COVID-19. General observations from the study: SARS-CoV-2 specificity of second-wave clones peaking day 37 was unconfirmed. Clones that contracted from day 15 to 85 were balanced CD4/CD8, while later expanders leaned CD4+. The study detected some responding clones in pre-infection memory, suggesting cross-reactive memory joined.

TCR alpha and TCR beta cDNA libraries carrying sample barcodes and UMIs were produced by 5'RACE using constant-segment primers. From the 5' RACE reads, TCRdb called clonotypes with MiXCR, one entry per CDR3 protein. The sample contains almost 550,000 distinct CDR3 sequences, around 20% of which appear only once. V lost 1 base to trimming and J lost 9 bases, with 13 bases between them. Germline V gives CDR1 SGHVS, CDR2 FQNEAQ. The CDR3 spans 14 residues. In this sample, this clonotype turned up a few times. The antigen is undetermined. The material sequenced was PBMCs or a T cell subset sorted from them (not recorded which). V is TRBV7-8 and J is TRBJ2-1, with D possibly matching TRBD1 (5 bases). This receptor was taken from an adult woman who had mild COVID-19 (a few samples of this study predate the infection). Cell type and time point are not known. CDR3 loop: CASSLVRGPGEQFF. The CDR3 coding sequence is TGTGCCAGCAGCTTAGTAAGGGGCCCAGGTGAGCAGTTCTTC.